This T cell receptor beta chain was obtained from a study of CD8 T cells in cerebrospinal fluid in Alzheimer's disease. TCRdb reprocessed the 10x single-cell sequencing reads; each CDR3 protein has one entry and no DNA is given. The sample data list hundreds of distinct CDR3 sequences. This clonotype is medium-sized by frequency. Germline CDR1 is PRHDT and CDR2 is FYEKMQ (reference sequence). This CDR3 spans 16 amino acids. Sequenced sample: cerebrospinal fluid. This receptor was obtained from a human donor with Parkinson's disease. This chain uses TRBV13 with TRBJ2-1; without DNA, the TCRdb call of TRBD2 cannot be checked. This CDR3 is CASSYGTSGSYNEQFF.